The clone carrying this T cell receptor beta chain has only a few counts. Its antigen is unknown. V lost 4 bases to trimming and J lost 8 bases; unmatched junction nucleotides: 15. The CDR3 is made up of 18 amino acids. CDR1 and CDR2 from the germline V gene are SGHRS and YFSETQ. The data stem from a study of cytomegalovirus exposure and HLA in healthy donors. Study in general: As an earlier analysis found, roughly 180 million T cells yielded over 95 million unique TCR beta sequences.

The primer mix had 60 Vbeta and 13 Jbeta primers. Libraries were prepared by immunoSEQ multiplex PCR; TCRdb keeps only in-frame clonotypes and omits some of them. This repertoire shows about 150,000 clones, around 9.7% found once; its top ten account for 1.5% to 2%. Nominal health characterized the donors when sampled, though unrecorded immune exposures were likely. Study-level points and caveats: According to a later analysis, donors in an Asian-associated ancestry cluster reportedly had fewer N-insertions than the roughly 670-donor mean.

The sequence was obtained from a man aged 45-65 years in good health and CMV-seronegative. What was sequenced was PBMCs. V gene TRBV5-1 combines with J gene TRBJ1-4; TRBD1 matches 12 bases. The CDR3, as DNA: TGCGCCAGCAGCCTGGGGGTAGGGACAGGGGGCGTAGGAGAAAAACTGTTTTTT. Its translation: CASSLGVGTGGVGEKLFF.